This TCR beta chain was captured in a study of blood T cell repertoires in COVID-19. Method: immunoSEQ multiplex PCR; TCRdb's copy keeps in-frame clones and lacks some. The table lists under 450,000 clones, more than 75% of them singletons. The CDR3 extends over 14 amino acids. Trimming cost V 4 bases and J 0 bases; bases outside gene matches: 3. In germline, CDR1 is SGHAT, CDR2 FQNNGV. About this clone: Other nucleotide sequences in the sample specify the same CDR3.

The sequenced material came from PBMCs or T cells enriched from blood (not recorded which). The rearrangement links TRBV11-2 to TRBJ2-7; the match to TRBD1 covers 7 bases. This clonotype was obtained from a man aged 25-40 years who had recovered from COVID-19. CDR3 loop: CASSSGQSSYEQYF. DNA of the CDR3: TGTGCCAGCAGCTCGGGACAGAGCTCCTACGAGCAGTACTTC.